This T cell receptor (beta chain) was obtained from a study of blood T cell repertoires in COVID-19. About the study: Italy, Spain and the United States were the sources of the convalescent and acute COVID-19 samples. T cells, B-cell-depleted T cells, or PBMCs supplied cDNA or gDNA.

The germline gives CDR1 GTSNPN, CDR2 SVGIG (reference sequence). V was shortened by 0 bases and J by 3 bases, with 8 bases between the two germline ends. There are 13 residues in the CDR3. Per the study methods: How many nucleated cells were present was estimated from reference gene primer amplification. The assay was immunoSEQ multiplex PCR, and TCRdb's table has in-frame clones only and misses some. V, J and clone size are taken as reported in that table, and D and trimming were inferred from the DNA itself. The data contain about 220,000 clones, around 82% of them singletons. V usage is TRBV30 and J usage is TRBJ1-1; D uncertain. The sequenced sample consisted of peripheral blood. The TCR was taken from a woman older than 75 with acute or convalescent COVID-19. Here the CDR3 reads CAWSVRGYTEAFF. The CDR3 DNA reads as TGTGCCTGGAGTGTACGAGGGTACACTGAAGCTTTCTTT.